The TCR beta chain described here comes from a study of response to subunit inactivated influenza vaccine. TCRdb independently ran MiXCR on the RT-PCR reads; one entry per CDR3 protein. The sample has about 540,000 distinct CDR3 sequences, around a quarter seen once. Trimming cost V 0 bases and J 6 bases; bases outside gene matches: 4. The CDR3 has 14 residues. In germline, CDR1 is DFQATT, CDR2 SNEGSKA (reference sequence). This clonotype was counted only a few times. These records were also assigned to another study, of T cells expressing NK-cell markers. That source adds: cDNA encoding TCR beta was synthesized via 5'RACE template switching incorporating UMIs. Sorted T-cell subsets CD3+CD56+NKG2C+, CD3+CD56+NKG2C- and CD3+CD56-NKG2C+ were TCR beta-sequenced. Seven of eight sequenced donors tested HCMV-seropositive; one tested seronegative. For several experiments, T cell sorting was restricted to the alpha-beta TCR population by means of an anti-gamma-delta TCR antibody.

The V call is TRBV20-1, the J call TRBJ1-5; TRBD1 matches at 8 bases. This clonotype was obtained from a man aged 50-59 years who received an inactivated influenza vaccine. The input for sequencing was CD4+ T cells sorted from PBMCs, taken about 12 days after vaccination. CDR3 amino acids: CSAREPGGGQPQHF. CDR3 bases: TGCAGTGCTAGAGAACCAGGGGGCGGTCAGCCCCAGCATTTT.